This T cell receptor beta chain derives from a study of blood T cell repertoires in COVID-19. Study background: Acute-phase and convalescent COVID-19 samples originated in the United States, Italy and Spain. The cDNA or gDNA used as material had been derived from T cells, B-cell-depleted T cells, or PBMCs.

Recovery meant two consecutive negative NP/OP PCR tests, professional clearance, or resolved symptoms. Germline CDR1 MNHEY, CDR2 SVGAGI. The CDR3 runs to 14 residues. The V end was cut by 7 bases, the J end by 6 bases, with 15 bases between. TCRdb's table, derived via immunoSEQ multiplex PCR, lists solely in-frame clones and lacks some. The sample holds approximately 230,000 clones, 70% to 85% seen once. This TCR came from a man aged 35-49 years who had recovered from COVID-19. The sample consisted of PBMCs or T cells enriched from blood (not recorded which). The chain is built from TRBV6-5 and TRBJ2-2; perhaps TRBD1 as D (6 bases). CDR3 residues: CASTFDRQAGELFF. The CDR3 DNA reads TGTGCCAGCACCTTCGACAGGCAGGCCGGGGAGCTGTTTTTT.